This T cell receptor beta chain originates from a study of T-cell reconstitution after alpha-beta-depleted transplantation in children. Findings and limits, study-wide: T-cell numbers and diversity one year post-transplant derived largely from freshly generated T cells.

This clonotype was seen more than once but under ten times. Its antigen is not identified. Preparation of the TCRbeta library used unique molecular identifiers. TCRdb analysed the PCR reads with MiXCR anew, one entry per CDR3 protein. The sample consists of approximately 500,000 distinct CDR3 sequences, approximately 30% of them appearing once. The CDR3 sequence is 13 residues long. V was clipped by 3 bases and J by 6 bases, with 12 bases between them. Germline CDR1 reads DFQATT; CDR2 reads SNEGSKA (reference sequence). V is TRBV20-1 and J is TRBJ2-1; tentative D call: TRBD1 (5 bases). The sequence was collected from a boy less than two years old with Wiskott-Aldrich syndrome, due to receive a stem cell transplant. Sequencing was performed on PBMCs, taken before TCRalphabeta/CD19-depleted stem cell transplant. CDR3 nucleotide sequence: TGCAGTGCTAGGTGGGGCCCGGGCAATGAGCAGTTCTTC. Protein: CSARWGPGNEQFF.